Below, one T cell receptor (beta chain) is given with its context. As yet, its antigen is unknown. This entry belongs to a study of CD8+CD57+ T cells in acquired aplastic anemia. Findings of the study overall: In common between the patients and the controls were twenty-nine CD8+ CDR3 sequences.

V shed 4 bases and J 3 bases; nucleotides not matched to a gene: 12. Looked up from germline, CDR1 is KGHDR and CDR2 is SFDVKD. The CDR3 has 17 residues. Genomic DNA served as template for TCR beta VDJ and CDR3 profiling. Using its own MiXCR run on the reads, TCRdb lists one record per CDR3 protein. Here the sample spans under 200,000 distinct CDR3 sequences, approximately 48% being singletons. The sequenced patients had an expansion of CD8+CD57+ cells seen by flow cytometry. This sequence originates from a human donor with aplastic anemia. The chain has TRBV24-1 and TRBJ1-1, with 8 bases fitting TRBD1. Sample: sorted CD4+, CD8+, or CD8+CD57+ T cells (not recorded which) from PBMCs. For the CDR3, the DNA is TGTGCCACCAGTGACTCGACAGGGGTGGTCGGTGACACTGAAGCTTTCTTT. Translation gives CATSDSTGVVGDTEAFF.